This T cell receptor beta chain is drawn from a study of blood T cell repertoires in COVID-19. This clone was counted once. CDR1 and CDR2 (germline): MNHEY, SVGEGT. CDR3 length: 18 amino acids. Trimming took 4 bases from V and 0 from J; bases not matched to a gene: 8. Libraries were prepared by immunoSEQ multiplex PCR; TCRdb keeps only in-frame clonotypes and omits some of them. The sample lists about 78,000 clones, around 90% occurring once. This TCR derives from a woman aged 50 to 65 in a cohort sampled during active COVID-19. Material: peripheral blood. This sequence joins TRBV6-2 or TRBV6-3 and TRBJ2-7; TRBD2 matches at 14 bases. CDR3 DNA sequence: TGTGCCAGCAGTTCCGGGACTAGCGGGGGACTGAGCTCCTACGAGCAGTACTTC. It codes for CASSSGTSGGLSSYEQYF.